Given below is one T cell receptor beta chain in context. Original analysis: The authors estimated nucleated cell counts from reference gene primer amplification. Sequencing used immunoSEQ multiplex PCR; TCRdb keeps in-frame clones, though not all of them. That table supplies the V and J calls and clone size; D and trimming were determined from the DNA. The table records about 140,000 clones, over 80% of them present only once. This sample stems from a study of blood T cell repertoires in COVID-19. Study information: Sites in the United States, Italy and Spain provided acute and convalescent COVID-19 samples. Sources were T cells, B-cell-depleted T cells, or PBMCs; the material itself was cDNA or gDNA.

The CDR3 extends over 19 amino acids. Germline V gene data show CDR1 as KGHSH and CDR2 as LQKENI. V shed 5 bases and J shed 4 bases, with 27 bases lying between them. The chain recombines TRBV18 with TRBJ1-5, with D hard to call. The sample consisted of peripheral blood. This clonotype originated in a woman between 50 and 59 years old with acute or convalescent COVID-19. CDR3 sequence: CASSTRMVGGLTPNQPQHF. The CDR3 region has the DNA TGTGCCAGCTCAACAAGAATGGTTGGTGGACTCACCCCGAATCAGCCCCAGCATTTT.